This T cell receptor (beta chain) was sequenced for a study of T cells in narcolepsy. Study observations and caveats: Autoreactive clonotypes reportedly recurred in blood of same and different patients, not controls. In some patient and control memory CD4+ samples, autoreactive clones were absent. HCRT-specific and TRIB2-specific autoreactive clonotypes appeared among same-patient CSF and blood CD4+ clonotypes.

With respect to this clone: Its antigen is currently unknown.

The CDR3 extends over 15 amino acids. The germline CDR1 and CDR2 sequences are SGHVS and FQNEAQ. V was trimmed by 5 bases and J by 4 bases, leaving 14 bases between them. The table came from immunoSEQ multiplex PCR; TCRdb's copy has only in-frame clones and leaves some out. The sample shows about 30,000 clones, less than 90% of them seen only once. The clonotype comes from a human donor in good health. The chain joins TRBV7-8 to TRBJ1-4, with D maybe TRBD1 (5 bases). Sample: memory (CD45RA-) CD4+ T cells from blood. In nucleotides, the CDR3 is TGTGCCAGCAGCCCCACGACAGAGGATAATGAAAAACTGTTTTTT. This sequence encodes CASSPTTEDNEKLFF.